This T cell receptor beta chain was captured in a study of shared clonotypes between healthy human individuals. Data came from immunoSEQ multiplex PCR; TCRdb stores just in-frame clones and leaves some out. The sample lists about a million clones, approximately 80% occurring once. Germline CDR1 and CDR2: LGHNA and YNFKEQ. The V end was cut by 0 bases, the J end by 4 bases, with 7 bases between. CDR3 length: 14 residues. The chain employs TRBV4-2 and TRBJ1-5, with D unresolved. This TCR was recovered from a man between 18 and 35 years old in good health. Specimen: memory CD4+ T cells sorted from blood. Stated subset: CD45RA-negative fraction. CDR3 sequence reads: CASSQDLANQPQHF. The CDR3 DNA follows: TGTGCCAGCAGCCAAGATTTGGCAAATCAGCCCCAGCATTTT.